This T cell receptor beta chain is from a study of T cell responses to AZD1222 COVID-19 vaccine. Study outcomes and limitations: Spike-specific TCR breadth and depth grew following two AZD1222 doses. With dominance at 160-218 and 743-854, vaccine-associated CD4 TCRs spanned spike. Repertoires were sampled only after the peak T cell response. At baseline, seropositivity was found in only a handful of AZD1222 recipients.

CDR1 MDHEN and CDR2 SYDVKM come from the germline V gene. J gave up 7 bases and V 11 bases, and 12 bases lay outside the gene matches. The CDR3 is 14 residues long. Assay: immunoSEQ multiplex PCR; the TCRdb copy retains only in-frame clones and omits some. Found here are roughly 150,000 clones, 90% to 95% of them singletons; the top ten hold over 1.2%. This clone was seen once. Its antigen is as yet unknown. The chain carries TRBV28 and TRBJ2-3; 10 bases match TRBD2. Sample: peripheral blood, taken 28 days after the second AZD1222 dose. This receptor was taken from an adult who received the AZD1222 COVID-19 vaccine. In nucleotides, the CDR3 is TGTGCCGGTTCTTCTAGCGGGAGATTGTATACGCAGTATTTT. It yields the protein CAGSSSGRLYTQYF.